This passage covers 32 T cell receptor beta chains from one sample sequenced in a study of vaccination and CD4 T cells after COVID-19. No cognate antigen is known for these TCRs. Time point defined: late sampling 161 to 241 days after vaccination in a few convalescent patients. Sample treatment: approximately nine-day PBMC culture with coronavirus spike peptide pools or control peptides (ViraFEST assay). Sequence data for DNA of cultured CD4+ T cells were generated by the Oncomine TCR Beta short-read assay. Via MiXCR, TCRdb re-called the PCR reads, giving one row per CDR3 protein. The repertoire holds roughly 15,000 distinct CDR3 sequences, under 60% seen once, with about a fifth in the top ten. Specimen: CD4+ T cells from blood, cultured in vitro, collected about 7 months after SARS-CoV-2 vaccination. The receptor set was obtained from a human donor who had recovered from COVID-19.

V gene TRBV20-1 combines with J gene TRBJ2-3; 7 positions match TRBD2. Per the germline V gene, CDR1 is DFQATT and CDR2 is SNEGSKA (reference sequence). The CDR3 is 15 amino acids. Trimming took 3 bases from V and 8 from J; bases not matched to a gene: 14. CDR3 residues: CSASVGASGGGTQYF. The CDR3 bases are TGCAGTGCTAGCGTGGGAGCTAGCGGCGGGGGTACGCAGTATTTT.

The rearrangement links TRBV20-1 to TRBJ2-5; D may be TRBD1 (6 bases). This CDR3 comprises 14 residues. The germline gives CDR1 DFQATT, CDR2 SNEGSKA (reference sequence). Trimming removed 1 base at V and 3 bases at J, with 12 bases between. The CDR3 bases are TGCAGTGCTAGAGTAACCAGGGGAGAAGAGACCCAGTACTTC. It encodes CSARVTRGEETQYF.

The chain couples TRBV6-5 to TRBJ1-2, with 10 bases lining up with TRBD1. The V gene's germline CDR1 is MNHEY and CDR2 SVGAGI. V shed 5 bases and J 5 bases; nucleotides not matched to a gene: 11. CDR3 length: 16 residues. This CDR3 is CASSERKGQGPYGYTF. CDR3 bases: TGTGCCAGCAGTGAGCGCAAGGGACAGGGGCCATATGGCTACACCTTC.

The gene calls are TRBV6-1 and TRBJ2-5; 7 bases fit TRBD1. Trimming at V came to 5 bases and at J to 9 bases, leaving 12 bases not matched to a gene. The CDR3 totals 14 residues. CDR1 is MNHNS and CDR2 is SASEGT in the germline V gene. CDR3 loop: CASSPTGPAWAQYF. CDR3 bases: TGTGCCAGCAGTCCGACAGGGCCAGCTTGGGCCCAGTACTTC.

J is TRBJ1-6 and V is TRBV20-1, with a weak D call TRBD1 (5 bases). The CDR3 spans 12 residues. The germline V gene has CDR1 DFQATT and CDR2 SNEGSKA (reference sequence). V lost 5 bases to trimming and J lost 8 bases, with 10 bases between them. The CDR3 DNA reads TGCAGTGCTGTCGTAGGGGATTCACCCCTCCACTTT. This sequence encodes CSAVVGDSPLHF.

The rearrangement joins TRBV19 to TRBJ1-2; 9 nucleotides agree with TRBD1. Germline trimming cut 7 bases from V and 6 bases from J; bases unmatched to any gene: 6. The CDR3 totals 13 residues. Germline V gives CDR1 LNHDA, CDR2 SQIVND (reference sequence). The CDR3 DNA reads as TGTGCCAGTAAGGCGACAGGGGGTAATGGCTACACCTTC. It specifies CASKATGGNGYTF.

V usage is TRBV29-1 and J usage is TRBJ1-2; D unclear. The length of the CDR3 is 13 residues. Trimming left V 6 bases short and J 0 bases short, with 11 bases between. The V gene's germline CDR1 is SQVTM and CDR2 ANQGSEA. The CDR3, as DNA: TGCAGCGTCTTAAAAGAGGCTAACTATGGCTACACCTTC. Translated: CSVLKEANYGYTF.

The rearrangement links TRBV5-1 to TRBJ2-5; D not resolved. Germline CDR1 SGHRS, CDR2 YFSETQ. The CDR3 sequence is 14 residues long. V was trimmed by 0 bases and J by 2 bases, leaving 8 bases between them. The CDR3 sequence is CASSLVPEQETQYF. The CDR3 DNA sequence: TGCGCCAGCAGCTTGGTCCCAGAGCAAGAGACCCAGTACTTC.

This clonotype was seen a few times. J is TRBJ2-5 and V is TRBV7-6; D possibly uses TRBD1 or TRBD2 (5 bases each). The germline V gene has CDR1 SGHVS and CDR2 FNYEAQ. V was cut by 1 base and J by 5 bases, with 14 bases left in between. The CDR3 runs 15 residues. The CDR3 coding sequence is TGTGCCAGCAGCTTAGTATTGTCCAGGGACGAGACCCAGTACTTC. Protein sequence: CASSLVLSRDETQYF.

V gene TRBV4-2 combines with J gene TRBJ2-5; 7 bases map to TRBD2. This CDR3 has 16 amino acids. The J segment lost 3 bases and the V segment lost 0 bases, leaving 7 bases of the junction unmatched. Germline V gene sequence: CDR1 LGHNA, CDR2 YNFKEQ. CDR3: CASSQDEAGVEETQYF. The CDR3, as DNA: TGTGCCAGCAGCCAAGATGAGGCGGGAGTAGAAGAGACCCAGTACTTC.

This sequence joins TRBV27 and TRBJ2-1, with D tentatively TRBD1 (6 bases). CDR1 MNHEY and CDR2 SMNVEV come from the germline V gene (reference sequence). CDR3 size: 14 residues. Trimming pared 6 bases from V and 2 bases from J, leaving 11 bases between. The CDR3 DNA sequence: TGTGCCAGCAGGAAACGGGACACCTACAATGAGCAGTTCTTC. It specifies CASRKRDTYNEQFF.

In nucleotides, the CDR3 is TGTGCCAGCAGCTTTGGCGTCGTGGCCCTCTACAATGAGCAGTTCTTC. Residues: CASSFGVVALYNEQFF. The J gene is TRBJ2-1, the V gene TRBV11-3; no reliable D call. V was shortened by 3 bases and J by 3 bases, with 15 bases between the two germline ends. Germline-derived CDR1 and CDR2 are SGHNT and YENEEA. The CDR3 spans 16 residues.

The chain joins TRBV18 to TRBJ2-7; 9 bases are a match to TRBD1. V lost 5 bases, J lost 0 bases, and 14 bases stayed unmatched. The CDR3 is 18 amino acids. Per the germline V gene, CDR1 is KGHSH and CDR2 is LQKENI. Here the CDR3 DNA reads TGTGCCAGCTCATCGGGGACACCGTCGACAGGGGGCTCCTACGAGCAGTACTTC. This sequence encodes CASSSGTPSTGGSYEQYF.

This clonotype has just a few counts. This chain joins TRBV27 and TRBJ2-1; 16 bases line up with TRBD2. The germline V gene has CDR1 MNHEY and CDR2 SMNVEV (reference sequence). This CDR3 spans 15 amino acids. V lost 5 bases, J lost 10 bases, and 5 bases stayed unmatched. CDR3 bases: TGTGCCAGCAGTGCGGGACTAGCGGGAGGGGGGGAGCAGTTCTTC. It codes for CASSAGLAGGGEQFF.

This clonotype has only a few counts. The chain employs TRBV7-2 and TRBJ2-7, with 16 bases fitting TRBD2. The CDR3 consists of 16 residues. Unmatched junction bases numbered 3, after V lost 0 bases and J lost 7 bases. Germline CDR1 and CDR2: SGHTA and FQGNSA. The CDR3 is CASSLAGLAGGLEQYF. The CDR3 nucleotides are TGTGCCAGCAGCTTAGCGGGACTAGCGGGAGGGCTTGAGCAGTACTTC.

The chain combines TRBV18 with TRBJ1-1, with 7 bases lining up with TRBD1. Trimming removed 10 bases from V and 1 base from J; junction bases left unmatched: 6. The CDR3 spans 13 residues. Germline V CDR1 and CDR2: KGHSH, LQKENI. The DNA of the CDR3 is TGTGCCACGTTACAGGGGCGGAACACTGAAGCTTTCTTT. Translation: CATLQGRNTEAFF.

This chain uses TRBV7-9 with TRBJ2-5; 7 nucleotides align to TRBD2. J was trimmed by 7 bases and V by 7 bases; bases with no gene match: 15. CDR3 length: 15 amino acids. Germline V gene lookup returns CDR1 SEHNR and CDR2 FQNEAQ (reference sequence). This chain's CDR3 is CASNQIGAGEGTQYF. DNA for the CDR3: TGTGCCAGCAACCAAATCGGGGCGGGAGAGGGGACCCAGTACTTC.

The V and J genes are TRBV11-2 and TRBJ2-5, with D possibly TRBD1 on 6 matching bases. Germline loops: CDR1 SGHAT, CDR2 FQNNGV. Trimming pared 4 bases from V and 4 bases from J, leaving 13 bases between. The CDR3 sequence is 14 residues long. CDR3 residues: CASSSDSPRETQYF. CDR3 sequence (DNA): TGTGCCAGCAGCTCGGACAGCCCCCGAGAGACCCAGTACTTC.

The V gene is TRBV7-6, the J gene TRBJ2-2, with D possibly being TRBD2 (5 bases). Trimming cost V 5 bases and J 4 bases, with 17 bases left between them. The CDR3 consists of 16 residues. CDR1 is SGHVS and CDR2 is FNYEAQ in the germline V gene. The CDR3 loop is CASSPSSSRGTGELFF. DNA of the CDR3: TGTGCCAGCAGCCCCTCTTCTAGCCGTGGCACCGGGGAGCTGTTTTTT.

This clonotype was observed a handful of times. This rearrangement joins TRBV20-1 to TRBJ1-2, with D perhaps TRBD1 (5 bases). V gave up 0 bases and J gave up 6 bases, with 14 bases separating them. The CDR3 is made up of 14 amino acids. Germline V CDR1 and CDR2: DFQATT, SNEGSKA (reference sequence). CDR3 bases: TGCAGTGCTAGAGACGGGGTGGGGGGACATGGCTACACCTTC. Amino acids: CSARDGVGGHGYTF.

This chain connects TRBV20-1 to TRBJ2-3, with TRBD1 identical over 9 bases. J was trimmed by 7 bases and V by 6 bases; bases with no gene match: 14. The CDR3 length is 15 residues. The germline V gene has CDR1 DFQATT and CDR2 SNEGSKA (reference sequence). The CDR3 region is CSARDRVKASNTQYF. CDR3 sequence (DNA): TGCAGTGCCCGGGACAGGGTGAAGGCATCAAATACGCAGTATTTT.

This clonotype was picked up a small number of times. At one boundary the junction diverges from the germline segment, which might be a read error. Written as DNA, the CDR3 is TGTGCCAGCAGCTTGGGACGAATTACAAACTTC. Translation: CASSLGRITNF. This chain uses TRBV7-9 with TRBJ2-7; D may correspond to TRBD1 or TRBD2 (5 bases each). Germline CDR1 reads SEHNR; CDR2 reads FQNEAQ (reference sequence). The CDR3 loop spans 11 amino acids.

The chain carries TRBV20-1 and TRBJ2-7, with a tentative D call TRBD1 (7 bases). The CDR3 consists of 16 residues. V lost 3 bases, J lost 6 bases, and 24 bases lay in between. Germline V gene data show CDR1 as DFQATT and CDR2 as SNEGSKA (reference sequence). CDR3 residues: CSASRGWGGDPLEQYF. The CDR3 DNA reads as TGCAGTGCTAGCAGGGGGTGGGGCGGGGATCCCCTCGAGCAGTACTTC.

The genes are TRBV5-4 and TRBJ2-5; no firm D call. V lost 2 bases and J 5 bases, leaving 16 bases between the germline ends. The length of the CDR3 is 15 residues. Germline values: CDR1 SGHNT, CDR2 YYREEE (reference sequence). The CDR3 sequence is CASSFGIVVEETQYF. The CDR3 coding sequence is TGTGCCAGCAGCTTTGGTATCGTAGTCGAGGAGACCCAGTACTTC.

The chain employs TRBV7-2 and TRBJ1-1, with a weak D call TRBD1 (6 bases). The CDR3 extends over 14 amino acids. Looked up from germline, CDR1 is SGHTA and CDR2 is FQGNSA. V was cut by 3 bases and J by 6 bases, with 14 bases left in between. The CDR3 sequence: CASSLWDTLSEAFF. CDR3 DNA sequence: TGTGCCAGCAGCTTGTGGGACACACTGTCTGAAGCTTTCTTT.

This chain uses TRBV20-1 with TRBJ2-4, with TRBD1 matching over 7 bases. With 6 bases clipped from V and 5 bases from J, the junction kept 7 bases outside the gene matches. CDR3 length equals 13 residues. Germline assignment: CDR1 DFQATT and CDR2 SNEGSKA (reference sequence). The CDR3 spells CSADRAVENIQYF. Here the CDR3 DNA reads TGCAGTGCAGACAGGGCAGTGGAAAACATTCAGTACTTC.

CDR3 DNA: TGCGCCAGCAGCCAAGCTCCGACAGCTAACTATGGCTACACCTTC. It translates to CASSQAPTANYGYTF. The genes are TRBV4-1 and TRBJ1-2; the D gene is possibly TRBD1 (5 bases). The germline CDR1 and CDR2 sequences are MGHRA and YSYEKL. Trimming shortened V by 1 base and J by 0 bases, and 9 bases separated the two germline ends. The length of the CDR3 is 15 residues.

The V and J genes are TRBV27 and TRBJ1-2, with TRBD1 matching over 8 bases. V dropped 6 bases and J dropped 8; count of bases not matched to a gene: 8. Germline loops: CDR1 MNHEY, CDR2 SMNVEV (reference sequence). The CDR3 extends over 13 amino acids. The CDR3 bases are TGTGCCAGCAGGATGCAGGGGGCGGGCGGCTACACCTTC. It yields the protein CASRMQGAGGYTF.

The genes are TRBV20-1 and TRBJ1-2, with TRBD1 as a possible D gene (5 bases). The CDR3 extends over 13 amino acids. The V gene's germline CDR1 is DFQATT and CDR2 SNEGSKA (reference sequence). Between the trimmed V and J ends, which lost 5 bases and 4 bases, there was a span of 14 bases. The CDR3 nucleotides read TGCAGTGCTCCGGGGGAGTACAGCTATGGCTACACCTTC. Translating it yields CSAPGEYSYGYTF.

CDR3 sequence reads: CASSLTPISGSYNEQFF. The DNA for the CDR3 is TGTGCCAGCAGCTTAACCCCAATTAGCGGGAGCTACAATGAGCAGTTCTTC. This chain connects TRBV7-8 to TRBJ2-1; 9 nucleotides agree with TRBD2. Germline lookup yields CDR1 SGHVS and CDR2 FQNEAQ. The V segment lost 2 bases and the J segment 3 bases; nucleotides outside the gene matches: 8. This CDR3 region has 17 residues.

The chain is built from TRBV20-1 and TRBJ2-1; D uncertain. Per the germline V gene, CDR1 is DFQATT and CDR2 is SNEGSKA (reference sequence). The CDR3 runs 16 residues. V was clipped by 3 bases and J by 0 bases, with 15 bases between them. The CDR3: CSASSAEKSSYNEQFF. The CDR3, as DNA: TGCAGTGCTAGTTCGGCGGAAAAAAGCTCCTACAATGAGCAGTTCTTC.

CDR3 nucleotide sequence: TGTGCCAGCAGCTTGCGAGGGCGGGAGAGCTCTGGGGCCAACGTCCTGACTTTC. Its protein product is CASSLRGRESSGANVLTF. The J gene is TRBJ2-6, the V gene TRBV7-9; 7 positions agree with TRBD2. CDR1 and CDR2 (germline): SEHNR, FQNEAQ (reference sequence). The CDR3 has 18 amino acids. Trimming at V came to 3 bases and at J to 0 bases, leaving 8 bases not matched to a gene.